Shown below are 15 T cell receptor beta chains from a single sample sequenced in a study of shared clonotypes between healthy human individuals. Method: immunoSEQ multiplex PCR; TCRdb's copy keeps in-frame clones and lacks some. Here the sample spans 780,000 or so clones, roughly two thirds being singletons. The source material was memory CD4+ T cells sorted from blood. Subset reported: CD45RA-negative fraction. These receptors were obtained from a woman between 25 and 40 years old in good health.

This clone turned up a few times. Different DNA sequences within this sample yield the same CDR3. The chain uses TRBV19 and TRBJ2-3; D might be TRBD1 (6 bases). The CDR3 length is 13 residues. V gave up 9 bases and J gave up 2 bases, with 12 bases separating them. Germline CDR1 is LNHDA and CDR2 is SQIVND (reference sequence). CDR3 sequence (DNA): TGTGCCAGCCGACAGGTTCCCACAGATACGCAGTATTTT. This gives the protein CASRQVPTDTQYF.

The CDR3 here is CAWSEGSGGPYNEQFF. The CDR3 DNA is TGTGCCTGGAGTGAGGGGAGCGGGGGCCCCTACAATGAGCAGTTCTTC. J is TRBJ2-1 and V is TRBV30; 8 nucleotides agree with TRBD2. The germline CDR1 and CDR2 sequences are GTSNPN and SVGIG (reference sequence). Trimming removed 1 base from V and 2 bases from J; junction bases left unmatched: 7. The CDR3 runs 16 residues.

The chain combines TRBV6-5 with TRBJ2-3; D is perhaps TRBD2 (6 bases). This CDR3 region has 15 residues. Between the trimmed V and J ends, which lost 7 bases and 4 bases, there was a span of 18 bases. From germline, CDR1 is MNHEY and CDR2 SVGAGI. CDR3 protein: CASTPWSGTADTQYF. The CDR3 coding sequence is TGTGCCAGCACCCCCTGGTCGGGGACTGCAGATACGCAGTATTTT.

The chain couples TRBV4-1 to TRBJ1-3; D remains ambiguous. Trimming removed 4 bases at V and 3 bases at J, with 13 bases between. This CDR3 contains 15 residues. Germline-derived CDR1 and CDR2 are MGHRA and YSYEKL. The CDR3 DNA reads TGCGCCAGCAGCCCCCTCCGGAGTGGTGGAAACACCATATATTTT. Its translation is CASSPLRSGGNTIYF.

CDR3 DNA: TGTGCCAGCAGCCGACCGCGATTGACTAGCTTATACAATGAGCAGTTCTTC. Translated, it gives CASSRPRLTSLYNEQFF. The V gene is TRBV7-6, the J gene TRBJ2-1, with TRBD2 matching over 7 bases. Germline V CDR1 and CDR2: SGHVS, FNYEAQ. The CDR3 spans 17 residues. The J segment lost 4 bases and the V segment lost 5 bases, leaving 14 bases of the junction unmatched.

This chain connects TRBV2 to TRBJ2-2; a weak D match, TRBD2 (5 bases). CDR3 length equals 14 residues. The ends were cut back, 3 bases at V and 3 bases at J, with 8 bases in the middle. Germline assignment: CDR1 SNHLY and CDR2 FYNNEI. CDR3: CASSEREYTGELFF. The DNA for the CDR3 is TGTGCCAGCAGTGAGAGGGAGTACACCGGGGAGCTGTTTTTT.

Concerning this clone: This same CDR3 is encoded by further DNA sequences in the sample. The chain has TRBV7-6 and TRBJ2-5; D unclear. The CDR3 consists of 11 residues. Between the trimmed V and J ends, which lost 3 bases and 1 base, there was a span of 0 bases. Germline V CDR1 and CDR2: SGHVS, FNYEAQ. For the CDR3, the DNA is TGTGCCAGCAGCTTCCAAGAGACCCAGTACTTC. Its translation is CASSFQETQYF.

V and J are TRBV19 and TRBJ1-1; D uncertain. The CDR3 loop spans 14 amino acids. Trimming left V 2 bases short and J 3 bases short, with 10 bases between. Germline V lookup: CDR1 LNHDA, CDR2 SQIVND (reference sequence). Here the CDR3 reads CASSIRERDTEAFF. The CDR3 nucleotides are TGTGCCAGTAGTATAAGGGAGAGGGACACTGAAGCTTTCTTT. Based on the CDR3 plus reference TRBV19 and TRBJ1-1, the full variable domain is DGGITQSPKYLFRKEGQNVTLSCEQNLNHDAMYWYRQDPGQGLRLIYYSQIVNDFQKGDIAEGYSVSREKKESFPLTVTSAQKNPTAFYLCASSIRERDTEAFFGQGTRLTVV.

The rearrangement links TRBV30 to TRBJ2-1; 9 positions agree with TRBD1. Germline V gene data show CDR1 as GTSNPN and CDR2 as SVGIG (reference sequence). The V segment lost 3 bases and the J segment 3 bases; nucleotides outside the gene matches: 9. The CDR3 has 16 residues. CDR3 sequence: CAWSHPGQGNYNEQFF. For the CDR3, the DNA is TGTGCCTGGAGCCACCCTGGACAGGGGAACTACAATGAGCAGTTCTTC.

This clone was found a few times. The chain links TRBV6-6 to TRBJ1-5; 10 bases map to TRBD1. The CDR3 is made up of 15 amino acids. Germline V gene sequence: CDR1 MNHNY, CDR2 SVGAGI (reference sequence). V dropped 8 bases and J dropped 5; count of bases not matched to a gene: 9. The CDR3 region is CASGDRGRWDQPQHF. CDR3 in DNA: TGTGCCAGCGGTGACAGGGGGCGATGGGATCAGCCCCAGCATTTT.

The chain links TRBV6-1 to TRBJ2-3; maybe TRBD2 (6 bases). Trimming shortened V by 6 bases and J by 2 bases, and 9 bases separated the two germline ends. The CDR3 extends over 13 amino acids. Germline lookup yields CDR1 MNHNS and CDR2 SASEGT. In DNA form, the CDR3 reads TGTGCCAGCAGACGCGGGACCACAGATACGCAGTATTTT. This sequence encodes CASRRGTTDTQYF.

This chain connects TRBV28 to TRBJ1-5; the D is unclear. CDR3 length: 14 amino acids. From germline, CDR1 is MDHEN and CDR2 SYDVKM. V lost 6 bases to trimming and J lost 6 bases, with 15 bases between them. The CDR3 loop is CASSPGRSPQPQHF. The CDR3, as DNA: TGTGCCAGCAGCCCTGGGCGCAGTCCTCAGCCCCAGCATTTT. Full variable domain (outside the CDR3, taken from reference TRBV28 and TRBJ1-5): DVKVTQSSRYLVKRTGEKVFLECVQDMDHENMFWYRQDPGLGLRLIYFSYDVKMKEKGDIPEGYSVSREKKERFSLILESASTNQTSMYLCASSPGRSPQPQHFGDGTRLSIL.

This clone showed up just a few times. J is TRBJ2-7 and V is TRBV5-4; tentatively, D is TRBD1 (5 bases). The germline V gene has CDR1 SGHNT and CDR2 YYREEE (reference sequence). The CDR3 spans 14 residues. V lost 4 bases to trimming and J lost 5 bases, with 16 bases between them. The DNA of the CDR3 is TGTGCCAGCAGCCCGGTAGGGGTTTGGGACGAGCAGTACTTC. The encoded protein is CASSPVGVWDEQYF. The full variable domain, with the rest looked up from reference TRBV5-4 and TRBJ2-7, is ETGVTQSPTHLIKTRGQQVTLRCSSQSGHNTVSWYQQALGQGPQFIFQYYREEENGRGNFPPRFSGLQFPNYSSELNVNALELDDSALYLCASSPVGVWDEQYFGPGTRLTVT.

The chain has TRBV28 and TRBJ2-3; TRBD1 or TRBD2 may be the D gene (5 bases each). V was cut by 1 base and J by 2 bases, with 19 bases left in between. The CDR3 has 18 amino acids. Germline lookup yields CDR1 MDHEN and CDR2 SYDVKM. CDR3 protein: CASSLSGAMGDLTDTQYF. CDR3 sequence (DNA): TGTGCCAGCAGTTTATCCGGGGCCATGGGAGACCTCACAGATACGCAGTATTTT. The full variable domain, its missing parts supplied by reference TRBV28 and TRBJ2-3, is DVKVTQSSRYLVKRTGEKVFLECVQDMDHENMFWYRQDPGLGLRLIYFSYDVKMKEKGDIPEGYSVSREKKERFSLILESASTNQTSMYLCASSLSGAMGDLTDTQYFGPGTRLTVL.

The chain recombines TRBV5-8 with TRBJ2-7; the D call may be TRBD1 or TRBD2 (5 bases each). The CDR3 totals 16 residues. Deletions cut 1 base from V and 4 bases from J, with 18 bases between. CDR1 is SGHTS and CDR2 is YDEGEE in the germline V gene. This CDR3 is CASSLWGRSKGYEQYF. The DNA of the CDR3 is TGTGCCAGCAGCTTGTGGGGGAGATCTAAGGGATACGAGCAGTACTTC.